These 7 T cell receptor beta chains were all obtained from the same sample, sequenced in a study of CD8 T cells in ankylosing spondylitis. One entry per CDR3 protein, called by TCRdb with MiXCR from the 5' RACE reads. The sample shows approximately 350,000 distinct CDR3 sequences, 14% to 15% of them seen only once. Sequencing was performed on blood, either unsorted or a sorted T cell fraction (not recorded which). All receptors derive from a male donor with ankylosing spondylitis or in good health (not recorded which).

This rearrangement joins TRBV12-3 or TRBV12-4 to TRBJ2-1, with D tentatively TRBD2 (6 bases). V gave up 5 bases and J gave up 12 bases, with 14 bases separating them. This CDR3 has 12 residues. CDR3 sequence (DNA): TGTGCCAGCAGTGCCCTGGGGGGTGTGCAGTTCTTC. Translating gives CASSALGGVQFF.

The J gene is TRBJ2-4, the V gene TRBV7-8; 10 nucleotides align to TRBD1. The CDR3 loop spans 15 amino acids. Germline V gene data show CDR1 as SGHVS and CDR2 as FQNEAQ. V lost 3 bases to trimming and J lost 7 bases; unmatched junction nucleotides: 6. This CDR3 reads CASSFPGQGENIQYF. The CDR3 DNA reads TGTGCCAGCAGCTTCCCCGGACAGGGGGAGAACATTCAGTACTTC.

In this sample, this clonotype turned up a few times. The rearrangement links TRBV5-5 to TRBJ1-6; D unresolved. The CDR3 sequence is 15 residues long. V gave up 2 bases and J gave up 5 bases, with 11 bases separating them. CDR1 SGHKS and CDR2 YYEKEE come from the germline V gene (reference sequence). The chain's CDR3 is CASSFLGRDNSPLHF. The CDR3 DNA follows: TGTGCCAGCAGCTTTCTGGGCAGAGATAATTCACCCCTCCACTTT.

The CDR3 DNA follows: TGTGCCAGCAGCCAAGATCATAGGGGTTCTTCGAACACCGGGGAGCTGTTTTTT. Its translation: CASSQDHRGSSNTGELFF. The gene calls are TRBV4-2 and TRBJ2-2, with TRBD1 as a possible D gene (5 bases). Trimming stripped 0 bases from V and 0 bases from J, with 14 bases between. The CDR3 runs to 18 residues. Germline CDR1 is LGHNA and CDR2 is YNFKEQ.

The genes are TRBV2 and TRBJ2-7; possibly TRBD2 for D (5 bases). CDR3 length equals 12 residues. Germline V CDR1 and CDR2: SNHLY, FYNNEI. With 6 bases removed from V and 7 bases from J, the gap between germline ends came to 13 bases. CDR3 loop: CASSGNTIEQYF. CDR3 nucleotide sequence: TGTGCCAGCAGCGGGAACACTATAGAGCAGTACTTC.

Only a few counts were recorded for this clonotype. The rearrangement uses TRBV3-1 and TRBJ2-1, with D unclear. The CDR3 consists of 12 residues. V was cut by 4 bases and J by 6 bases, with 7 bases left in between. The germline V gene has CDR1 LGHDT and CDR2 YNNKEL (reference sequence). CDR3 bases: TGTGCCAGCAGCCGCCGGGTCAATGAGCAGTTCTTC. Encoded protein: CASSRRVNEQFF.

The CDR3 protein is CASLAPGDIQYF. In nucleotides, the CDR3 is TGTGCCAGCCTAGCCCCGGGGGACATTCAGTACTTC. This chain joins TRBV12-3 or TRBV12-4 and TRBJ2-4; a weak D match, TRBD2 (6 bases). The CDR3 totals 12 residues. Trimming removed 8 bases at V and 8 bases at J, with 13 bases between.